One and the same sample provided the 21 T cell receptor beta chains below, sequenced in a study of cytomegalovirus exposure and HLA in healthy donors. The study ran its PCR with 60 Vbeta and 13 Jbeta primers. TCRdb keeps only in-frame clones here, not all; method: immunoSEQ multiplex PCR. Seen here are more than 200,000 clones, more than 75% observed once, and the top ten hold over 1%. The sample comprised PBMCs. These receptors originate from a human donor in good health.

The V call is TRBV2, the J call TRBJ1-2, with a tentative D call TRBD1 (6 bases). Germline lookup yields CDR1 SNHLY and CDR2 FYNNEI. The CDR3 consists of 13 residues. V lost 7 bases to trimming and J lost 2 bases, with 11 bases between them. Here the CDR3 DNA reads TGTGCCAGCAAGAGGGACATCAACTATGGCTACACCTTC. Its translation: CASKRDINYGYTF.

J is TRBJ2-7 and V is TRBV5-1; TRBD2 aligns across 9 bases. The germline CDR1 and CDR2 sequences are SGHRS and YFSETQ. This CDR3 region has 17 residues. Trimming removed 4 bases from V and 2 bases from J; junction bases left unmatched: 13. CDR3 sequence (DNA): TGCGCCAGCAGCGTGGTCTGGGCTAGCGGGACTCCCTACGAGCAGTACTTC. It yields the protein CASSVVWASGTPYEQYF. Based on the CDR3 plus reference TRBV5-1 and TRBJ2-7, the full variable domain is KAGVTQTPRYLIKTRGQQVTLSCSPISGHRSVSWYQQTPGQGLQFLFEYFSETQRNKGNFPGRFSGRQFSNSRSEMNVSTLELGDSALYLCASSVVWASGTPYEQYFGPGTRLTVT.

The chain couples TRBV27 to TRBJ1-1, with D perhaps matching TRBD1 (5 bases). CDR3 length: 16 amino acids. Trimming took off 5 bases at V and 1 base at J, with 17 bases between the two ends. Germline values: CDR1 MNHEY, CDR2 SMNVEV (reference sequence). CDR3 in DNA: TGTGCCAGCAGTGATCTGGGGGGGTTCCGGAACACTGAAGCTTTCTTT. Translation gives CASSDLGGFRNTEAFF.

The chain uses TRBV7-9 and TRBJ1-2; D not certain. The length of the CDR3 is 15 residues. Germline-derived CDR1 and CDR2 are SEHNR and FQNEAQ (reference sequence). V was cut by 1 base and J by 7 bases, with 16 bases left in between. This CDR3 is CASSLGALIIPGYTF. For the CDR3, the DNA is TGTGCCAGCAGCTTAGGGGCCCTGATAATCCCTGGCTACACCTTC.

This chain joins TRBV9 and TRBJ2-4; no clear D. The length of the CDR3 is 14 residues. V was clipped by 1 base and J by 0 bases, with 5 bases between them. The germline CDR1 and CDR2 sequences are SGDLS and YYNGEE. The CDR3 reads CASSVSLAKNIQYF. CDR3 nucleotide sequence: TGTGCCAGCAGCGTAAGCCTAGCCAAAAACATTCAGTACTTC.

The CDR3 sequence is CTSSQKTSGRTDTQYF. The CDR3 DNA follows: TGCACCAGCAGCCAAAAGACTAGCGGGAGGACAGATACGCAGTATTTT. The chain uses TRBV1 and TRBJ2-3; the table's D call, TRBD2, has no DNA check behind it. TRBV1 is labeled a pseudogene. The CDR3 loop spans 16 amino acids.

CDR3 residues: CAAGRVQGVSGNEQFF. The CDR3 coding sequence is TGTGCCGCCGGGAGGGTTCAAGGGGTTTCGGGCAATGAGCAGTTCTTC. The chain links TRBV10-3 to TRBJ2-1, with 8 bases matching TRBD2. Germline trimming cut 11 bases from V and 6 bases from J; bases unmatched to any gene: 18. Looked up from germline, CDR1 is ENHRY and CDR2 is SYGVKD. The CDR3 covers 16 residues.

This chain uses TRBV7-2 with TRBJ2-7; the D gene is possibly TRBD1 (6 bases). This CDR3 is 14 amino acids long. V lost 1 base and J lost 6, with 13 bases in between. Germline CDR1 is SGHTA and CDR2 is FQGNSA. DNA of the CDR3: TGTGCCAGCAGCTTAGTAATACAGGGTAGCGAGCAGTACTTC. It yields the protein CASSLVIQGSEQYF.

The V call is TRBV7-8, the J call TRBJ2-7; D is uncertain. Germline loops: CDR1 SGHVS, CDR2 FQNEAQ. V gave up 1 base and J gave up 5 bases, with 15 bases separating them. The CDR3 loop spans 15 amino acids. The chain's CDR3 is CASSLGRARIHEQYF. The CDR3, as DNA: TGTGCCAGCAGCTTAGGTCGAGCGAGAATCCACGAGCAGTACTTC. The variable domain in full, with the rest retrieved from reference TRBV7-8 and TRBJ2-7, is GAGVSQSPRYKVAKRGQDVALRCDPISGHVSLFWYQQALGQGPEFLTYFQNEAQLDKSGLPSDRFFAERPEGSVSTLKIQRTQQEDSAVYLCASSLGRARIHEQYFGPGTRLTVT.

V usage is TRBV10-1 and J usage is TRBJ2-7; 12 positions match TRBD2. This CDR3 is built from 16 residues. With 10 bases clipped from V and 3 bases from J, the junction kept 13 bases outside the gene matches. Germline V lookup: CDR1 WNHNN, CDR2 SYGVQD (reference sequence). The CDR3 coding sequence is TGCGCCACATCTAGCGGGAGGGCCGCATTGGGCTACGAGCAGTACTTC. Its translation: CATSSGRAALGYEQYF.

The genes are TRBV11-3 and TRBJ2-7, with 11 bases identical to TRBD2. The CDR3 consists of 15 residues. V shed 6 bases, J shed 4 bases, and the junction held 8 bases outside the gene matches. Germline CDR1 SGHNT, CDR2 YENEEA. This chain's CDR3 is CASSSSTSGAYEQYF. DNA for the CDR3: TGTGCCAGCAGTTCCTCGACTAGCGGGGCTTACGAGCAGTACTTC.

V is TRBV27 and J is TRBJ2-3; tentative D call: TRBD2 (5 bases). Germline V gene sequence: CDR1 MNHEY, CDR2 SMNVEV (reference sequence). Trimming took 4 bases from V and 3 from J, leaving 8 bases between them. The CDR3 length is 13 residues. CDR3 in amino acids: CASSYGRTDTQYF. In DNA form, the CDR3 reads TGTGCCAGCAGTTATGGGAGAACAGATACGCAGTATTTT.

This chain uses TRBV18 with TRBJ2-3; tentative D call: TRBD1 (5 bases). Trimming took off 2 bases at V and 2 bases at J, with 11 bases between the two ends. This CDR3 has 15 amino acids. CDR1 KGHSH and CDR2 LQKENI come from the germline V gene. CDR3 sequence (DNA): TGTGCCAGCTCACCAGTCCTCAGGGACACAGATACGCAGTATTTT. This codes for CASSPVLRDTDTQYF.

The chain has TRBV10-1 and TRBJ2-3, with 10 bases lining up with TRBD2. Losses at the gene ends were 0 bases for V and 3 bases for J; bases not matched to a gene: 3. This CDR3 region has 16 residues. Germline loops: CDR1 WNHNN, CDR2 SYGVQD (reference sequence). The CDR3 sequence is CASSESQREGTDTQYF. For the CDR3, the DNA is TGCGCCAGCAGTGAGTCTCAGCGGGAGGGAACAGATACGCAGTATTTT.

The chain combines TRBV6-5 with TRBJ1-1; maybe TRBD1 (5 bases). V shed 2 bases and J shed 6 bases, with 10 bases lying between them. Per germline, CDR1 MNHEY and CDR2 SVGAGI. The CDR3 has 13 amino acids. CDR3 nucleotides: TGTGCCAGCAGTTACGCGCCAGGGTCTGAAGCTTTCTTT. Encoded protein: CASSYAPGSEAFF.

V usage is TRBV28 and J usage is TRBJ1-3; TRBD1 matches at 10 bases. The junction had 5 bases not matched to a gene; V was cut back by 5 bases and J by 4 bases. Germline loops: CDR1 MDHEN, CDR2 SYDVKM. CDR3 size: 15 residues. The CDR3 sequence is CASSTGQGLGNTIYF. The CDR3 nucleotides are TGTGCCAGCAGTACGGGACAGGGGCTCGGAAACACCATATATTTT.

CDR3 bases: TGTGCCAGCAGCTTGGGACACCGCCACGAGCAGTACTTC. Translated, it gives CASSLGHRHEQYF. The chain couples TRBV7-9 to TRBJ2-7, with D perhaps TRBD1 (6 bases). CDR1 is SEHNR, CDR2 FQNEAQ, per germline (reference sequence). The CDR3 runs to 13 residues. The germline V and J ends were trimmed by 3 bases and 5 bases, with 11 bases remaining between them. The whole variable domain, remainder taken from reference TRBV7-9 and TRBJ2-7, is DTGVSQNPRHKITKRGQNVTFRCDPISEHNRLYWYRQTLGQGPEFLTYFQNEAQLEKSRLLSDRFSAERPKGSFSTLEIQRTEQGDSAMYLCASSLGHRHEQYFGPGTRLTVT.

The V gene is TRBV6-5, the J gene TRBJ2-7; D is unclear. The CDR3 has 13 amino acids. CDR1 is MNHEY and CDR2 is SVGAGI in the germline V gene. Deletions cut 5 bases from V and 4 bases from J, with 12 bases between. The CDR3 bases are TGTGCCAGCAGTGGGCCCTCAGAATACGAGCAGTACTTC. Translated, it gives CASSGPSEYEQYF.

This clone has only one observation. The V gene is TRBV6-6, the J gene TRBJ2-7; 14 bases line up with TRBD2. Germline-derived CDR1 and CDR2 are MNHNY and SVGAGI (reference sequence). Losses at the gene ends were 6 bases for V and 7 bases for J; bases not matched to a gene: 8. This CDR3 has 15 amino acids. In nucleotides, the CDR3 is TGTGCCAGCAGCCAGGGGACTAGCGGGAGTTTTGAGCAGTACTTC. Translated: CASSQGTSGSFEQYF.

The rearrangement uses TRBV19 and TRBJ2-7; TRBD2 aligns across 8 bases. V lost 4 bases and J lost 0; bases outside the gene matches: 2. CDR3 length equals 14 residues. Per the germline V gene, CDR1 is LNHDA and CDR2 is SQIVND (reference sequence). In nucleotides, the CDR3 is TGTGCCAGTAGTACTAGCGGGCTCTCCTACGAGCAGTACTTC. Translation gives CASSTSGLSYEQYF.

The chain recombines TRBV13 with TRBJ2-7; the match to TRBD2 covers 14 bases. The V segment lost 5 bases and the J segment 4 bases; nucleotides outside the gene matches: 4. CDR3 length: 15 residues. Germline V lookup: CDR1 PRHDT, CDR2 FYEKMQ (reference sequence). In DNA form, the CDR3 reads TGTGCCAGCAGCCCAGGGACTAGCGGGAGATACGAGCAGTACTTC. It is translated as CASSPGTSGRYEQYF.